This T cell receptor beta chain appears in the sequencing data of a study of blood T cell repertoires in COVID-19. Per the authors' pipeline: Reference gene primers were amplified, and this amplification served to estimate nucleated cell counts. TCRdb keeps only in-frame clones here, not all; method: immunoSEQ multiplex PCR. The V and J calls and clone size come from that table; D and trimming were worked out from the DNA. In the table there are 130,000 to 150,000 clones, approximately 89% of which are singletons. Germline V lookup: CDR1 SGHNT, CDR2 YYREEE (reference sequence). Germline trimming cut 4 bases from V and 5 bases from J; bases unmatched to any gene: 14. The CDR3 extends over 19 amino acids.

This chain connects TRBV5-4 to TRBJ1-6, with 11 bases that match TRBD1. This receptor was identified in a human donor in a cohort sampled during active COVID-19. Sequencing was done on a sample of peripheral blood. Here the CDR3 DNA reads TGTGCCAGCAGCGCGAGCGCCGGGACAGGGGGTCCAAATAATTCACCCCTCCACTTT. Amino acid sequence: CASSASAGTGGPNNSPLHF.